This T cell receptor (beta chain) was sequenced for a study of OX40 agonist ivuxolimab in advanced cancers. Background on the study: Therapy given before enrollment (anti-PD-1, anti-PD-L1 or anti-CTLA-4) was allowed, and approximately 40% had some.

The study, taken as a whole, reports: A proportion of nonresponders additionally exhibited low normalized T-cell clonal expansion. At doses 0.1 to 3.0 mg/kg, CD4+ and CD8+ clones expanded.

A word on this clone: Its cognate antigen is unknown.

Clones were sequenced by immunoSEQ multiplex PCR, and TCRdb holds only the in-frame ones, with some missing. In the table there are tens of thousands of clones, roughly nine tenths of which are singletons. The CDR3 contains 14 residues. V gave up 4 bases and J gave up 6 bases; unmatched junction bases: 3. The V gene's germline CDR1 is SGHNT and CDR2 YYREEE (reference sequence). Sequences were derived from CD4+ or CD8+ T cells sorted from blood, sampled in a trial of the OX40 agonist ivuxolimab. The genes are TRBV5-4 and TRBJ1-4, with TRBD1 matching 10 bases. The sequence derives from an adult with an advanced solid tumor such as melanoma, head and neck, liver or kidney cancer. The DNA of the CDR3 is TGTGCCAGCAGCGTGGACAGGGGGTATGAAAAACTGTTTTTT. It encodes CASSVDRGYEKLFF.